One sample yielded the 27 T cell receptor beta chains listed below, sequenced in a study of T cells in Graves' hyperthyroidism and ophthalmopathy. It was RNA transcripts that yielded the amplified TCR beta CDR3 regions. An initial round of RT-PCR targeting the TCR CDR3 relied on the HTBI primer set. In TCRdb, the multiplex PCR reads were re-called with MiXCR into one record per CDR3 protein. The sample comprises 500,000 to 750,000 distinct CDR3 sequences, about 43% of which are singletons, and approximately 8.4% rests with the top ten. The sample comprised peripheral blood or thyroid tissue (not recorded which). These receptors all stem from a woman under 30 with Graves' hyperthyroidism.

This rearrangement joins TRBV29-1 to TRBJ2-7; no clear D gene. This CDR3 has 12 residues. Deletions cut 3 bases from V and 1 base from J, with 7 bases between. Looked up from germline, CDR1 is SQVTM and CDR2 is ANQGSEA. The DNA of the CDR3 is TGCAGCGTTGAGGGCAGGTCCTACGAGCAGTACTTC. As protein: CSVEGRSYEQYF.

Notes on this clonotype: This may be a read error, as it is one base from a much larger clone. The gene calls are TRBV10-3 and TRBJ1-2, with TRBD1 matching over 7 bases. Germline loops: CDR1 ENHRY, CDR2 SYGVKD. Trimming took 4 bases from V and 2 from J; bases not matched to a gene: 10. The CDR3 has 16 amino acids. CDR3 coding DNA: TGTGCCATCAGTGGAATCCGGGACAGAGGAAACTATGGCTACACCTTC. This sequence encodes CAISGIRDRGNYGYTF.

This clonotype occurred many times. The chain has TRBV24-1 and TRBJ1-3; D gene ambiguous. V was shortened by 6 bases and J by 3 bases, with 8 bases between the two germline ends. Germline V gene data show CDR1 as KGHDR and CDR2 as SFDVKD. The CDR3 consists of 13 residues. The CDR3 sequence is CATSRGIGNTIYF. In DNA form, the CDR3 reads TGTGCCACCAGTCGGGGTATTGGAAACACCATATATTTT.

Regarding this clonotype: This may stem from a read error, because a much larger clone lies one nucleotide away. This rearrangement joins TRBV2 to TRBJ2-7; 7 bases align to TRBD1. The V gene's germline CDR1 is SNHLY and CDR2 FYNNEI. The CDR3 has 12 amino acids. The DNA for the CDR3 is TGTGACAGCAGTGCGACAGGGTCTGAGCAGTACTTC. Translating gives CDSSATGSEQYF.

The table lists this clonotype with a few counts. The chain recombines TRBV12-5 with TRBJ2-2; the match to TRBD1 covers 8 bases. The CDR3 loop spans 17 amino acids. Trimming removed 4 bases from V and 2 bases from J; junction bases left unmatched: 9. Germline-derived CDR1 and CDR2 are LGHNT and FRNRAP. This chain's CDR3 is CASGWVPGQANTGELFF. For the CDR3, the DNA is TGTGCTAGTGGTTGGGTTCCGGGACAGGCTAACACCGGGGAGCTGTTTTTT.

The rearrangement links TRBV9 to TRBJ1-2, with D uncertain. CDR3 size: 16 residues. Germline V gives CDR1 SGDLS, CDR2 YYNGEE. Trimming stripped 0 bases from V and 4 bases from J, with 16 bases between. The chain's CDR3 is CASSVADTLSTYGYTF. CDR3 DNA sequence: TGTGCCAGCAGCGTAGCAGACACCCTAAGCACCTATGGCTACACCTTC.

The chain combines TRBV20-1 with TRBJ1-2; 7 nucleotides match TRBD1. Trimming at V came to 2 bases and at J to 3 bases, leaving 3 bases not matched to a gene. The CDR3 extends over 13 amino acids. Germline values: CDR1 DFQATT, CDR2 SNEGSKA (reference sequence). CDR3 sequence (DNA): TGCAGTGCTAGAAAGGGACAGCACTATGGCTACACCTTC. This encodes CSARKGQHYGYTF.

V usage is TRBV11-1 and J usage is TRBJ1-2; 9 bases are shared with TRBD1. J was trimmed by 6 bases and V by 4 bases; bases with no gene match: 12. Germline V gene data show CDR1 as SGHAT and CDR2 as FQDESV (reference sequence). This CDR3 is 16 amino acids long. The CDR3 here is CASSSVGQGYSHGYTF. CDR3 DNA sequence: TGTGCCAGCAGCTCGGTGGGACAGGGTTATTCGCATGGCTACACCTTC. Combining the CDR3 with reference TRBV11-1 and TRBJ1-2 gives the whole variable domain EAEVAQSPRYKITEKSQAVAFWCDPISGHATLYWYRQILGQGPELLVQFQDESVVDDSQLPKDRFSAERLKGVDSTLKIQPAELGDSAMYLCASSSVGQGYSHGYTFGSGTRLTVV.

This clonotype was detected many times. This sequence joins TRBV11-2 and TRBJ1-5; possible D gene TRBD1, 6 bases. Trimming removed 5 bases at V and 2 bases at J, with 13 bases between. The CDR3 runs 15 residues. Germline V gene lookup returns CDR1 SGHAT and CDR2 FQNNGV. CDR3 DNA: TGTGCCAGCAGCCACACCAGGGGTCGCAATCAGCCCCAGCATTTT. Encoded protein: CASSHTRGRNQPQHF.

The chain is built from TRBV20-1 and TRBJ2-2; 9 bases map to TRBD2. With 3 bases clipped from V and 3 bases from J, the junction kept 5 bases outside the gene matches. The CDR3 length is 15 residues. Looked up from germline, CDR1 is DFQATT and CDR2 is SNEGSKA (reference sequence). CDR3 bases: TGCAGTGCTAGGGAGCTAGCGGGACACACCGGGGAGCTGTTTTTT. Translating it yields CSARELAGHTGELFF.

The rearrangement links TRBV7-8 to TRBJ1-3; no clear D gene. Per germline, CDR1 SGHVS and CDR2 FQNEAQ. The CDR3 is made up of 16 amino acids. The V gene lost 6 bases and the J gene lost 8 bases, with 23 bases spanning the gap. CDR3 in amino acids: CASRSLKEASGDTIYF. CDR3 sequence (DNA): TGTGCCAGCAGATCCTTGAAGGAGGCTAGCGGAGACACCATATATTTT.

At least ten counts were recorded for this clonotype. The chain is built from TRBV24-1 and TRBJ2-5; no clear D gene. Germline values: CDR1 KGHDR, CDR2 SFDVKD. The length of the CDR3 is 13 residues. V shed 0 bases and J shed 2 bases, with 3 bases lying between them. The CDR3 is CATSDLPQETQYF. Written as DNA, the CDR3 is TGTGCCACCAGTGATTTGCCGCAAGAGACCCAGTACTTC.

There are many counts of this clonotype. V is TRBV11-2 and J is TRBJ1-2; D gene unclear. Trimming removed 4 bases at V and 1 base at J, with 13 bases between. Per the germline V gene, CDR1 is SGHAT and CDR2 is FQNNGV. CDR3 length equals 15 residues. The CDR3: CASSSLSDRNYGYTF. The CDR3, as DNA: TGTGCCAGCAGCTCCCTGTCGGACCGTAACTATGGCTACACCTTC.

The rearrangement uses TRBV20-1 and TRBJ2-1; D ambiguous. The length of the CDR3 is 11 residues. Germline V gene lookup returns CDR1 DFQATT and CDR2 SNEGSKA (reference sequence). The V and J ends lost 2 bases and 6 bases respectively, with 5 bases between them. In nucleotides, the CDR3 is TGCAGTGCTAGAATGGTCAATGAGCAGTTCTTC. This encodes CSARMVNEQFF.

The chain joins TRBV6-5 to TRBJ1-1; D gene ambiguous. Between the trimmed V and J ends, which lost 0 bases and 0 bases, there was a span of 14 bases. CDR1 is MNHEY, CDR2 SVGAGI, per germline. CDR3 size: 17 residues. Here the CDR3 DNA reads TGTGCCAGCAGTTACTCTCTTAGTGTCAGGATGAACACTGAAGCTTTCTTT. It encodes CASSYSLSVRMNTEAFF.

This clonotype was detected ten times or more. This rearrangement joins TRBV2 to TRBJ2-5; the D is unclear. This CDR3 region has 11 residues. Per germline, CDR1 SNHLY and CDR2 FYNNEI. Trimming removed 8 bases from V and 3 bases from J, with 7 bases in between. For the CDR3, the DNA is TGTGCCAGCGGTGGCGAAGAGACCCAGTACTTC. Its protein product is CASGGEETQYF.

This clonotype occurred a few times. CDR3 bases: TGTGCCAGCAGCTTTTCTGTGGCACTCTACGAGCAGTACTTC. Its protein product is CASSFSVALYEQYF. This chain links TRBV7-2 with TRBJ2-7; D is unresolved. Deletions cut 3 bases from V and 3 bases from J, with 12 bases between. The CDR3 extends over 14 amino acids. From germline, CDR1 is SGHTA and CDR2 FQGNSA.

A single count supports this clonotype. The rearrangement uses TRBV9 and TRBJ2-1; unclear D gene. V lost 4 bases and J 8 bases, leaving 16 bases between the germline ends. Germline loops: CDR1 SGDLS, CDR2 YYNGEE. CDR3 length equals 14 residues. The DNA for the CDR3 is TGTGCCAGCAGCCCCCACACCATAACGGATGAGCAGTTCTTC. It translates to CASSPHTITDEQFF.

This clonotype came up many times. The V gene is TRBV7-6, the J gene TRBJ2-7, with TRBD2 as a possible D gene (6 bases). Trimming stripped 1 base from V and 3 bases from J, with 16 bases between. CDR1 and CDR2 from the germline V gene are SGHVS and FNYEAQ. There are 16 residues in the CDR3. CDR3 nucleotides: TGTGCCAGCAGCTTAGTAGGAGGGGTCCCCAACTACGAGCAGTACTTC. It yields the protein CASSLVGGVPNYEQYF. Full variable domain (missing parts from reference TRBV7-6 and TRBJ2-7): GAGVSQSPRYKVTKRGQDVALRCDPISGHVSLYWYRQALGQGPEFLTYFNYEAQQDKSGLPNDRFSAERPEGSISTLTIQRTEQRDSAMYRCASSLVGGVPNYEQYFGPGTRLTVT.

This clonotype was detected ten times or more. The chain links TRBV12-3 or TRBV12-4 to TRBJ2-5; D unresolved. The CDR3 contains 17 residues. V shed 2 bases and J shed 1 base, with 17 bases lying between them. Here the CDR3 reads CASSLSSFLAVQETQYF. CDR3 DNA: TGTGCCAGCAGTTTATCGTCGTTTTTGGCAGTCCAAGAGACCCAGTACTTC.

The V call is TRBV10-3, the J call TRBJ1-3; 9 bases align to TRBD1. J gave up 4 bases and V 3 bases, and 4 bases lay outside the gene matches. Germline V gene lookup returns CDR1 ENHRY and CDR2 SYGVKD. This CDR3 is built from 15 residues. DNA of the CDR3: TGTGCCATCAGTGAAACAGGGGGCAAGGGAAACACCATATATTTT. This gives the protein CAISETGGKGNTIYF.

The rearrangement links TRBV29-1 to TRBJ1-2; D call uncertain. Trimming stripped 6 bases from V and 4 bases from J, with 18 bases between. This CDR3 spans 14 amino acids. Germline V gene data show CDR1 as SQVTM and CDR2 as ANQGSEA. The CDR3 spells CSVASGRRSYGYTF. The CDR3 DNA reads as TGCAGCGTCGCCTCGGGCAGGCGGAGCTATGGCTACACCTTC.

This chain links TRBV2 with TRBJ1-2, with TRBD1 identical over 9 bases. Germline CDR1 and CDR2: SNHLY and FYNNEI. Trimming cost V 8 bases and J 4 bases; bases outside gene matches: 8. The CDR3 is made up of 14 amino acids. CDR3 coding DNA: TGTGCCAGCTTAGGAGGGACAGGGACCTATGGCTACACCTTC. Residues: CASLGGTGTYGYTF. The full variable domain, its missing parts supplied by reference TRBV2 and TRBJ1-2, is EPEVTQTPSHQVTQMGQEVILRCVPISNHLYFYWYRQILGQKVEFLVSFYNNEISEKSEIFDDQFSVERPDGSNFTLKIRSTKLEDSAMYFCASLGGTGTYGYTFGSGTRLTVV.

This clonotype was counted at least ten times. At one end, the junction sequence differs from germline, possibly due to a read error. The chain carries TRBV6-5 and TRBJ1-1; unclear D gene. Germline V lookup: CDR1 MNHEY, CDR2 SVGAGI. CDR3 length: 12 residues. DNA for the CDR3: TGTGCCAGCAGTTACGGGAACAATGAAGCTTTCTTT. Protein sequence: CASSYGNNEAFF.

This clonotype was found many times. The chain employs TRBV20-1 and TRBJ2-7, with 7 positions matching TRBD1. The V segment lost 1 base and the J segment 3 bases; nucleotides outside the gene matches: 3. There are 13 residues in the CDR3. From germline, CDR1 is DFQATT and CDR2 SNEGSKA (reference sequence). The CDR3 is CSARGGQDYEQYF. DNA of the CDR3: TGCAGTGCTAGAGGCGGACAGGACTACGAGCAGTACTTC.

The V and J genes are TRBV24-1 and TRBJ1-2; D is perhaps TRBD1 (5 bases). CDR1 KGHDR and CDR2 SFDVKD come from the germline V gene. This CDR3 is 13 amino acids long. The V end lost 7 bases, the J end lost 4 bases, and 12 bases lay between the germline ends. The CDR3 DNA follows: TGTGCCACCAGCGTCACAGGCCTCTATGGCTACACCTTC. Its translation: CATSVTGLYGYTF.

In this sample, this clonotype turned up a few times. CDR3 coding DNA: TGTGCCAGCTCACCACGTGTGACAGGGGGCGTTGGCCTCTATGGCTACACCTTC. Amino acids: CASSPRVTGGVGLYGYTF. This rearrangement joins TRBV18 to TRBJ1-2, with 10 bases fitting TRBD1. Trimming took 1 base from V and 4 from J; bases not matched to a gene: 12. Germline lookup yields CDR1 KGHSH and CDR2 LQKENI. This CDR3 comprises 18 residues.